This passage covers 3 T cell receptor beta chains from one sample sequenced in a study of OX40 agonist ivuxolimab in advanced cancers. Sequencing was performed with immunoSEQ multiplex PCR; in TCRdb, only in-frame clones are kept and a portion is missing. This sample has about 91,000 clones, with approximately 80% found just once. This specimen was CD4+ or CD8+ T cells sorted from blood, taken in a trial of the OX40 agonist ivuxolimab. The receptors were sampled from an adult with an advanced solid tumor such as melanoma, head and neck, liver or kidney cancer.

The V call is TRBV9, the J call TRBJ2-1, with 7 nucleotides matching TRBD1. The CDR3 runs to 15 residues. The junction had 7 bases not matched to a gene; V was cut back by 4 bases and J by 3 bases. Germline V gene lookup returns CDR1 SGDLS and CDR2 YYNGEE. The CDR3 DNA reads TGTGCCAGCAGCCTACGACAGGGAATCTACAATGAGCAGTTCTTC. This sequence encodes CASSLRQGIYNEQFF.

The chain has TRBV2 and TRBJ2-1; the D gene is possibly TRBD1 (7 bases). The germline gives CDR1 SNHLY, CDR2 FYNNEI. Trimming left V 0 bases short and J 3 bases short, with 12 bases between. The CDR3 is 16 amino acids. The CDR3 sequence: CASSEAQGTFYNEQFF. CDR3 bases: TGTGCCAGCAGTGAAGCACAGGGGACTTTCTACAATGAGCAGTTCTTC.

The CDR3 sequence is CASSTGGGEGYGYTF. The CDR3 DNA reads as TGTGCCAGCAGTACAGGGGGCGGTGAAGGCTATGGCTACACCTTC. The chain recombines TRBV28 with TRBJ1-2, with TRBD1 identical over 9 bases. Germline V gene lookup returns CDR1 MDHEN and CDR2 SYDVKM. Unmatched junction bases numbered 8, after V lost 5 bases and J lost 4 bases. This CDR3 spans 15 amino acids.